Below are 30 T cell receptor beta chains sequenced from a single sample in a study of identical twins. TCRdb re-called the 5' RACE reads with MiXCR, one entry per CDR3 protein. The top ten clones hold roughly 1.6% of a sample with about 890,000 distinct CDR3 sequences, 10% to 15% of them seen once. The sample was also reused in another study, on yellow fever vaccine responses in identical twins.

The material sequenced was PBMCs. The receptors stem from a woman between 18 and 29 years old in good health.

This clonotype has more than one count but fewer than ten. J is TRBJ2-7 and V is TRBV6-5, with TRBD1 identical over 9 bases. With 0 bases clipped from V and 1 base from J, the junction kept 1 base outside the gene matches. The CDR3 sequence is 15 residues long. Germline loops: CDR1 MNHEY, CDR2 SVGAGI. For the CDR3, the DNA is TGTGCCAGCAGTTACTCCGGGACAGGGTCCTACGAGCAGTACGTC. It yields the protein CASSYSGTGSYEQYV.

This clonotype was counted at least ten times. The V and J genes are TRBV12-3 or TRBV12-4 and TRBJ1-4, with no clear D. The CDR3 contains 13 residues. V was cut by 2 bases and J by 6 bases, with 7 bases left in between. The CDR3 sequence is CASSLLGYEKLFF. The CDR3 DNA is TGTGCCAGCAGTTTATTAGGATATGAAAAACTGTTTTTT.

DNA of the CDR3: TGCAGTGCTAGTGGACCGGGCCGGGGGGGCTACGAGCAGTACTTC. Amino acid sequence: CSASGPGRGGYEQYF. The J gene is TRBJ2-7, the V gene TRBV20-1; 8 nucleotides agree with TRBD2. Germline CDR1 DFQATT, CDR2 SNEGSKA (reference sequence). V lost 3 bases, J lost 3 bases, and 10 bases stayed unmatched. CDR3 length: 15 amino acids.

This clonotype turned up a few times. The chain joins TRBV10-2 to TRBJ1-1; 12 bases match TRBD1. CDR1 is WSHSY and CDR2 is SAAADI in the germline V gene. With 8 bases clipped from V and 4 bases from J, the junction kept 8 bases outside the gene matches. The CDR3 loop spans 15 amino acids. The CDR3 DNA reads TGCGCCAGCGGGAACCGGGACAGGGGGCTCACTGAAGCTTTCTTT. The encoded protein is CASGNRDRGLTEAFF.

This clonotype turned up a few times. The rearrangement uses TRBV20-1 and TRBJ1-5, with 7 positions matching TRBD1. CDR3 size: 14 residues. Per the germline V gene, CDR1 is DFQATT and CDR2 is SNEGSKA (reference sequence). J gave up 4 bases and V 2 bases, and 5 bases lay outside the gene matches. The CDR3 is CSARRTQGNQPQHF. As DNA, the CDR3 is TGCAGTGCTAGAAGGACACAGGGGAATCAGCCCCAGCATTTT.

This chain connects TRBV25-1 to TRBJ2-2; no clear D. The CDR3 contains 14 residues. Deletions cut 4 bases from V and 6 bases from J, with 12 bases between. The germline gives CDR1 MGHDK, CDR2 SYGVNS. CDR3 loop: CASSALSEAGELFF. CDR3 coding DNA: TGTGCCAGCAGTGCCCTCAGTGAAGCCGGGGAGCTGTTTTTT. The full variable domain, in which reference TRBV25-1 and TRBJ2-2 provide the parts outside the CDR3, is EADIYQTPRYLVIGTGKKITLECSQTMGHDKMYWYQQDPGMELHLIHYSYGVNSTEKGDLSSESTVSRIRTEHFPLTLESARPSHTSQYLCASSALSEAGELFFGEGSRLTVL.

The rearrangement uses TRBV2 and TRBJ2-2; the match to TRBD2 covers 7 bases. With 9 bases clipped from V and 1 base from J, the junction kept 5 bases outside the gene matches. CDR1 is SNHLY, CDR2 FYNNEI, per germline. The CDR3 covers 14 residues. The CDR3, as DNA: TGTGCCAGGATAACGGGGGGGAACACCGGGGAGCTGTTTTTT. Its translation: CARITGGNTGELFF. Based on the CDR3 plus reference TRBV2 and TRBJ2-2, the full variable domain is EPEVTQTPSHQVTQMGQEVILRCVPISNHLYFYWYRQILGQKVEFLVSFYNNEISEKSEIFDDQFSVERPDGSNFTLKIRSTKLEDSAMYFCARITGGNTGELFFGEGSRLTVL.

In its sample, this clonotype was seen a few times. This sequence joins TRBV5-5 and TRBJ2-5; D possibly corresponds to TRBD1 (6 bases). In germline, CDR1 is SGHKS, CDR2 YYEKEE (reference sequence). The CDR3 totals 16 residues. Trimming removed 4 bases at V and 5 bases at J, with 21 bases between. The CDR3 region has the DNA TGTGCCAGCAGCCTGCTCAGGGGCCACCTTAGGGAGACCCAGTACTTC. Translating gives CASSLLRGHLRETQYF.

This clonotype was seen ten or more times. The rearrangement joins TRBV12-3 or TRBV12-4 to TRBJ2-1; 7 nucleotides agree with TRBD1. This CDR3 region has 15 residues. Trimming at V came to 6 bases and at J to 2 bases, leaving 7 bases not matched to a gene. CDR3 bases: TGTGCCAGCAGCACGGGACAGATAGCCTACAATGAGCAGTTCTTC. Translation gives CASSTGQIAYNEQFF.

CDR3 DNA sequence: TGTGCCAGCAGTGCCCGCGCGGCTAGCGGGGGGGCCGGGTCCTACAATGAGCAGTTCTTC. It specifies CASSARAASGGAGSYNEQFF. The J gene is TRBJ2-1, the V gene TRBV2, with 12 bases lining up with TRBD2. J gave up 1 base and V 4 bases, and 14 bases lay outside the gene matches. The CDR3 sequence is 20 residues long. Germline CDR1 and CDR2: SNHLY and FYNNEI. The variable domain in full, with the rest retrieved from reference TRBV2 and TRBJ2-1, is EPEVTQTPSHQVTQMGQEVILRCVPISNHLYFYWYRQILGQKVEFLVSFYNNEISEKSEIFDDQFSVERPDGSNFTLKIRSTKLEDSAMYFCASSARAASGGAGSYNEQFFGPGTRLTVL.

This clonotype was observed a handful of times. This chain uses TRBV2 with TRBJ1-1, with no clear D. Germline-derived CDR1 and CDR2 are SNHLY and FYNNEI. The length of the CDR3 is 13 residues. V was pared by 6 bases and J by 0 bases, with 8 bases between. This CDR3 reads CASRVQLNTEAFF. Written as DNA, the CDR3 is TGTGCCAGCAGGGTACAGTTGAACACTGAAGCTTTCTTT.

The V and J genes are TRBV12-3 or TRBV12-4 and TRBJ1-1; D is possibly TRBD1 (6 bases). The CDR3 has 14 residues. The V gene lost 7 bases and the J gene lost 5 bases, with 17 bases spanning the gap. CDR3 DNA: TGTGCCAGCACGCTGAGAGGGGGGAGGACTGAAGCTTTCTTT. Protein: CASTLRGGRTEAFF.

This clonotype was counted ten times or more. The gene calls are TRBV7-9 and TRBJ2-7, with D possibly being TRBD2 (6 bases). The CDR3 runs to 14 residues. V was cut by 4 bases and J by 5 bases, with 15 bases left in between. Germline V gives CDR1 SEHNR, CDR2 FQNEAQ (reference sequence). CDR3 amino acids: CASSSRDSPHEQYV. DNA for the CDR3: TGTGCCAGCAGCTCCCGGGACTCCCCCCACGAGCAGTACGTC.

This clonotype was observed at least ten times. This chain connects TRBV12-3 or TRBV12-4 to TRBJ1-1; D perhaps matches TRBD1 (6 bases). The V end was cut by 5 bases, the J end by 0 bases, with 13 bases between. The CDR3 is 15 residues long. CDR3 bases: TGTGCCAGCAGTCAATGGGGGCGGTTGAACACTGAAGCTTTCTTT. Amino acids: CASSQWGRLNTEAFF.

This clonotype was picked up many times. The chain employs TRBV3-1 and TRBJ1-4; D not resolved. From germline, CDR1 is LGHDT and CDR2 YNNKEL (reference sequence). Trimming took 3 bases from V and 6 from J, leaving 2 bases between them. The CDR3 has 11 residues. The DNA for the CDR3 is TGTGCCAGCAGCCACCATGAAAAACTGTTTTTT. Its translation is CASSHHEKLFF.

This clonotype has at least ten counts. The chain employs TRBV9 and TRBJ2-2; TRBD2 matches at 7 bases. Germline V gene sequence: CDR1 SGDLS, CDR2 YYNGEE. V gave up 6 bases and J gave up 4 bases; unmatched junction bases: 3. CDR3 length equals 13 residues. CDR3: CASKRGSTGELFF. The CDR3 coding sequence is TGTGCCAGCAAGCGGGGAAGCACCGGGGAGCTGTTTTTT. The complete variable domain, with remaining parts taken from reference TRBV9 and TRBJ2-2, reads DSGVTQTPKHLITATGQRVTLRCSPRSGDLSVYWYQQSLDQGLQFLIQYYNGEERAKGNILERFSAQQFPDLHSELNLSSLELGDSALYFCASKRGSTGELFFGEGSRLTVL.

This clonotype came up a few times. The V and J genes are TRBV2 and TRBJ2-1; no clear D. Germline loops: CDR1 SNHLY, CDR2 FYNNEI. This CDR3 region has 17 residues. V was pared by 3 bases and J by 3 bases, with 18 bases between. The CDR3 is CASSELARARFYNEQFF. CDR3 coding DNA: TGTGCCAGCAGTGAGCTTGCTCGAGCTCGCTTCTACAATGAGCAGTTCTTC.

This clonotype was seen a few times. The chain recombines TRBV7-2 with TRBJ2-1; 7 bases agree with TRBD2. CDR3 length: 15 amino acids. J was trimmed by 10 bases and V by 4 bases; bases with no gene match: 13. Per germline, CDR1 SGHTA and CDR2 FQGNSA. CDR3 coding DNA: TGTGCCAGCAGCTCACCGGGACTACTCGGGGGGGAGCAGTTCTTC. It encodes CASSSPGLLGGEQFF.

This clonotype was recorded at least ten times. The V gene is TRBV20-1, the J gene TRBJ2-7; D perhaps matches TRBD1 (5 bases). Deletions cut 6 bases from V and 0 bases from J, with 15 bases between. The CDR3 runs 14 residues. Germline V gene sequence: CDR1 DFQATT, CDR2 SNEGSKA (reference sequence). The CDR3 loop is CSATVGPFSYEQYF. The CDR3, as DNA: TGCAGTGCGACAGTTGGCCCCTTCTCCTACGAGCAGTACTTC.

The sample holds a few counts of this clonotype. The CDR3 reads CASTSNRLANAYEQYF. The CDR3 DNA follows: TGCGCCAGCACGTCCAATCGACTAGCGAACGCCTACGAGCAGTACTTC. The chain couples TRBV10-2 to TRBJ2-7, with 8 positions matching TRBD2. Germline CDR1 reads WSHSY; CDR2 reads SAAADI. Germline trimming cut 7 bases from V and 2 bases from J; bases unmatched to any gene: 13. The CDR3 is made up of 16 amino acids.

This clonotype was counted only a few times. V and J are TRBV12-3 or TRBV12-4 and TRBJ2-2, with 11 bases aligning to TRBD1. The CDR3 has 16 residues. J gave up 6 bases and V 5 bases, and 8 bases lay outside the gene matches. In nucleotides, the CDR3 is TGTGCCAGCAGTCCCCCCCGGACAGGGGGCTCCGGGGAGCTGTTTTTT. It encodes CASSPPRTGGSGELFF.

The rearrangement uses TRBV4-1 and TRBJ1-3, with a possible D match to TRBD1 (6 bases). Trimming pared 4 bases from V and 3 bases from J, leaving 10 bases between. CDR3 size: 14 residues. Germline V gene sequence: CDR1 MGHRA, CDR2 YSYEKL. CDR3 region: CASSPQGYGNTIYF. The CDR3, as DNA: TGCGCCAGCAGCCCACAGGGTTATGGAAACACCATATATTTT.

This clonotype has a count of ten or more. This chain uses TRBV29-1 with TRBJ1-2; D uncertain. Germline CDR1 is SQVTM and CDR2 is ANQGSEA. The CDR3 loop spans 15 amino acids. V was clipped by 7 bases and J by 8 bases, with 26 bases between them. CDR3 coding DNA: TGCAGCGCCTCCCCCCCCGCGCAGATCCCTGGCGGCTACACCTTC. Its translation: CSASPPAQIPGGYTF.

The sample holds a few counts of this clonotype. The CDR3 reads CASSLRLLHEQFF. The CDR3 DNA sequence: TGTGCCAGCAGTCTTCGGCTTCTCCATGAGCAGTTCTTC. The rearrangement links TRBV27 to TRBJ2-1; D call uncertain. This CDR3 contains 13 residues. The V and J ends lost 5 bases and 8 bases respectively, with 13 bases between them. Germline-derived CDR1 and CDR2 are MNHEY and SMNVEV (reference sequence).

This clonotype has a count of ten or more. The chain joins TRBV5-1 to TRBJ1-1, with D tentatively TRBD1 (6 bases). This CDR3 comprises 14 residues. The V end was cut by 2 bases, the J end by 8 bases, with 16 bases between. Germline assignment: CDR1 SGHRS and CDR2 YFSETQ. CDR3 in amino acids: CASSFRYEGEEAFF. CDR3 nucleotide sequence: TGCGCCAGCAGCTTTCGGTACGAGGGGGAAGAAGCTTTCTTT.

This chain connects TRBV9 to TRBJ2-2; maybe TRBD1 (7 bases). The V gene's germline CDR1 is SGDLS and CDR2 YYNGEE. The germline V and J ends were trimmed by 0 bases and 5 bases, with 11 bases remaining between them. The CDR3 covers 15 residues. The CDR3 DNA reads TGTGCCAGCAGCGTAGAACAGGGGAGGACCGGGGAGCTGTTTTTT. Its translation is CASSVEQGRTGELFF.

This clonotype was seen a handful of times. The CDR3 DNA is TGTGCCAGCAGTTACTTGACAGGGGATTTGGAGACCCAGTACTTC. This gives the protein CASSYLTGDLETQYF. The rearrangement links TRBV6-5 to TRBJ2-5; 8 nucleotides line up with TRBD1. There are 15 residues in the CDR3. Germline CDR1 and CDR2: MNHEY and SVGAGI. V was pared by 1 base and J by 5 bases, with 6 bases of the junction left unmatched.

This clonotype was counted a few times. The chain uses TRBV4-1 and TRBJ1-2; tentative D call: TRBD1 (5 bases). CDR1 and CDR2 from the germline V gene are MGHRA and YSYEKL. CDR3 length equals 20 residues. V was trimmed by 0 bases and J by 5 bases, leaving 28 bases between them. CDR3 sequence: CASSQDSRDVAIHFGYGYTF. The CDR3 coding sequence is TGCGCCAGCAGCCAAGATTCCAGGGACGTGGCAATACATTTTGGATATGGCTACACCTTC.

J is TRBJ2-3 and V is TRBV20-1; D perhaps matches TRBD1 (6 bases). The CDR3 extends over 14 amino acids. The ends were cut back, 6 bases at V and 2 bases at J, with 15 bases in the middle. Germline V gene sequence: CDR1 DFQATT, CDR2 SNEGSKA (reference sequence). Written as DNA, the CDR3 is TGCAGTGCCCCGGACAGAGGGAACACAGATACGCAGTATTTT. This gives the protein CSAPDRGNTDTQYF.

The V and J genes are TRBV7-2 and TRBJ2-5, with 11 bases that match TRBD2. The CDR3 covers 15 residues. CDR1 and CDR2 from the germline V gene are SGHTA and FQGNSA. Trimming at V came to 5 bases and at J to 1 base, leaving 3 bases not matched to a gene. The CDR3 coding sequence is TGTGCCAGCAGCCTTAGCGGGGGGGTCCAAGAGACCCAGTACTTC. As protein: CASSLSGGVQETQYF. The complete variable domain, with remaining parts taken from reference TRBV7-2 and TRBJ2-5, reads GAGVSQSPSNKVTEKGKDVELRCDPISGHTALYWYRQSLGQGLEFLIYFQGNSAPDKSGLPSDRFSAERTGGSVSTLTIQRTQQEDSAVYLCASSLSGGVQETQYFGPGTRLLVL.